These 15 T cell receptor beta chains originate from one sample sequenced in a study of blood T cell repertoires in COVID-19. Libraries were prepared by immunoSEQ multiplex PCR; TCRdb keeps only in-frame clonotypes and omits some of them. The sample holds 40,000 or so clones, about 85% seen once. Sequencing used peripheral blood. These receptors originate from a man aged 55 to 69 with acute or convalescent COVID-19.

The rearrangement links TRBV12-3 or TRBV12-4 to TRBJ2-1; 9 bases map to TRBD2. The V segment lost 7 bases and the J segment 8 bases; nucleotides outside the gene matches: 6. This CDR3 is built from 13 residues. The CDR3 DNA follows: TGTGCCAGCAAGCCAGCGGGGGGCCATGAGCAGTTCTTC. Amino acid sequence: CASKPAGGHEQFF.

The chain carries TRBV19 and TRBJ1-2; D unclear. The CDR3 runs to 12 residues. Germline V lookup: CDR1 LNHDA, CDR2 SQIVND (reference sequence). V dropped 3 bases and J dropped 8 bases, with 10 bases sitting between them. The CDR3: CASSIERAGYTF. DNA of the CDR3: TGTGCCAGTAGTATTGAGCGGGCCGGCTACACCTTC. Full variable domain (remainder filled in from reference TRBV19 and TRBJ1-2): DGGITQSPKYLFRKEGQNVTLSCEQNLNHDAMYWYRQDPGQGLRLIYYSQIVNDFQKGDIAEGYSVSREKKESFPLTVTSAQKNPTAFYLCASSIERAGYTFGSGTRLTVV.

V gene TRBV7-6 combines with J gene TRBJ2-2, with D possibly TRBD1 on 5 matching bases. Between the trimmed V and J ends, which lost 3 bases and 5 bases, there was a span of 13 bases. CDR3 size: 15 residues. Per the germline V gene, CDR1 is SGHVS and CDR2 is FNYEAQ. The CDR3 bases are TGTGCCAGCAGCTTTTTAGGGGTAGGAACCGGGGAGCTGTTTTTT. Its protein product is CASSFLGVGTGELFF.

This chain links TRBV6-6 with TRBJ1-5; D uncertain. The germline V gene has CDR1 MNHNY and CDR2 SVGAGI (reference sequence). Trimming shortened V by 6 bases and J by 6 bases, and 15 bases separated the two germline ends. There are 14 residues in the CDR3. CDR3 in amino acids: CASSTVSFGQPQHF. CDR3 coding DNA: TGTGCCAGCAGCACGGTCTCCTTTGGTCAGCCCCAGCATTTT.

The chain uses TRBV6-5 and TRBJ1-1, with D unclear. The V end was cut by 8 bases, the J end by 0 bases, with 16 bases between. This CDR3 is built from 15 residues. Germline CDR1 reads MNHEY; CDR2 reads SVGAGI. The CDR3 DNA is TGTGCCAGCGTGGCATCTCCCCCCCTGAACACTGAAGCTTTCTTT. It specifies CASVASPPLNTEAFF.

This chain connects TRBV10-3 to TRBJ1-5, with 9 bases identical to TRBD1. Germline V gene lookup returns CDR1 ENHRY and CDR2 SYGVKD. The trim removed 0 bases at V and 6 bases at J, leaving 0 bases unmatched. The CDR3 runs to 14 residues. The CDR3 DNA is TGTGCCATCAGTGAGTCGACAGGGGGTCAGCCCCAGCATTTT. This codes for CAISESTGGQPQHF.

The rearrangement uses TRBV5-1 and TRBJ1-6; 10 bases fit TRBD1. Germline CDR1 is SGHRS and CDR2 is YFSETQ. V lost 0 bases to trimming and J lost 11 bases; unmatched junction nucleotides: 11. The CDR3 runs 17 residues. The CDR3 bases are TGCGCCAGCAGCTTGGCGGGACAGGGGCGGACCTCGGCACCCCTCCACTTT. It specifies CASSLAGQGRTSAPLHF.

The rearrangement links TRBV19 to TRBJ2-1; 10 bases are shared with TRBD2. V lost 7 bases to trimming and J lost 1 base; unmatched junction nucleotides: 13. The germline V gene has CDR1 LNHDA and CDR2 SQIVND (reference sequence). The CDR3 runs to 18 residues. The CDR3 sequence is CASIGSGGAQWSYNEQFF. The CDR3 DNA follows: TGTGCCAGTATAGGCAGCGGGGGGGCTCAGTGGTCCTACAATGAGCAGTTCTTC.

The chain couples TRBV6-5 to TRBJ2-7, with 7 nucleotides matching TRBD2. The trim removed 5 bases at V and 1 base at J, leaving 8 bases unmatched. This CDR3 has 15 residues. Germline CDR1 reads MNHEY; CDR2 reads SVGAGI. CDR3 in amino acids: CASSPGGAGSYEQYF. The DNA of the CDR3 is TGTGCCAGCAGTCCCGGGGGAGCGGGGTCCTACGAGCAGTACTTC.

This sequence joins TRBV28 and TRBJ2-7; 7 nucleotides agree with TRBD2. Germline assignment: CDR1 MDHEN and CDR2 SYDVKM. The trim removed 5 bases at V and 6 bases at J, leaving 10 bases unmatched. The CDR3 covers 14 residues. The CDR3 loop is CASSPGGGSGEQYF. In nucleotides, the CDR3 is TGTGCCAGCAGTCCTGGCGGGGGTTCCGGCGAGCAGTACTTC.

The chain is built from TRBV24-1 and TRBJ2-1, with TRBD2 identical over 7 bases. V lost 6 bases, J lost 8 bases, and 12 bases stayed unmatched. The length of the CDR3 is 15 residues. Per the germline V gene, CDR1 is KGHDR and CDR2 is SFDVKD. This CDR3 is CATSRAGVKGDEQFF. The CDR3 coding sequence is TGTGCCACCAGTCGTGCGGGAGTAAAGGGTGATGAGCAGTTCTTC.

The rearrangement links TRBV5-1 to TRBJ1-4; the D gene is possibly TRBD1 (6 bases). V was clipped by 1 base and J by 7 bases, with 14 bases between them. The germline V gene has CDR1 SGHRS and CDR2 YFSETQ. This CDR3 is built from 15 residues. The CDR3 region has the DNA TGCGCCAGCAGCTTGCGAGCGGACAGAAGTGAAAAACTGTTTTTT. Protein product: CASSLRADRSEKLFF. The full variable domain, completed using reference TRBV5-1 and TRBJ1-4, is KAGVTQTPRYLIKTRGQQVTLSCSPISGHRSVSWYQQTPGQGLQFLFEYFSETQRNKGNFPGRFSGRQFSNSRSEMNVSTLELGDSALYLCASSLRADRSEKLFFGSGTQLSVL.

This sequence joins TRBV5-4 and TRBJ2-5, with 8 positions matching TRBD2. Trimming cost V 3 bases and J 4 bases; bases outside gene matches: 5. The CDR3 is 14 amino acids. The germline V gene encodes CDR1 SGHNT and CDR2 YYREEE (reference sequence). CDR3 in amino acids: CASSYRGGGETQYF. As DNA, the CDR3 is TGTGCCAGCAGCTACCGGGGGGGCGGAGAGACCCAGTACTTC.

Only a few counts were recorded for this clone. The genes are TRBV6-5 and TRBJ1-1; 7 positions agree with TRBD1. CDR1 MNHEY and CDR2 SVGAGI come from the germline V gene. CDR3 length equals 14 residues. The V and J ends lost 6 bases and 5 bases, in that order; junction bases with no gene match: 9. The CDR3 DNA sequence: TGTGCCAGCAGAGAGACAGGGAGGAGGACTGAAGCTTTCTTT. Its translation: CASRETGRRTEAFF.

In DNA form, the CDR3 reads TGTGCCAGCAGTTTAGGAGAAAATAGCAATCAGCCCCAGCATTTT. As protein: CASSLGENSNQPQHF. This chain uses TRBV28 with TRBJ1-5; no clear D gene. The CDR3 length is 15 residues. Trimming removed 2 bases from V and 0 bases from J, with 8 bases in between. Germline V gives CDR1 MDHEN, CDR2 SYDVKM.